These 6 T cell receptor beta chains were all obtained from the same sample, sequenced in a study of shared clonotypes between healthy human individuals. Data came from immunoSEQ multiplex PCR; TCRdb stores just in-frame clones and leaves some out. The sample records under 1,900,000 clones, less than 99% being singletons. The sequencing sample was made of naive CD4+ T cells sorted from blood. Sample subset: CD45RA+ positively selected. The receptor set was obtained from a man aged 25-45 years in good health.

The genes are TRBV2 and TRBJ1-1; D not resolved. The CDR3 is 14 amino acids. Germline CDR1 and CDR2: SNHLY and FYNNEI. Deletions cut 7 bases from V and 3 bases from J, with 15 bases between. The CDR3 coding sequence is TGTGCCAGCAATACCGGGCCGAGGGACACTGAAGCTTTCTTT. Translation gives CASNTGPRDTEAFF.

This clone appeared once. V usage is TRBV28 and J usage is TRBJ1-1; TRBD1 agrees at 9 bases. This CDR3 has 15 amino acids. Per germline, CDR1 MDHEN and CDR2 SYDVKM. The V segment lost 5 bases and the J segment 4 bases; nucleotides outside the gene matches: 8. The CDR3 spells CASSQTGGASTEAFF. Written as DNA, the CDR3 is TGTGCCAGCAGTCAAACAGGGGGCGCGAGCACTGAAGCTTTCTTT.

The CDR3 DNA reads TGTGCCAGCAGTTCCGGAAGCCCCGCCGGCTACACCTTC. It specifies CASSSGSPAGYTF. This chain joins TRBV6-6 and TRBJ1-2; D unclear. V gave up 4 bases and J gave up 8 bases, with 14 bases separating them. The germline CDR1 and CDR2 sequences are MNHNY and SVGAGI (reference sequence). This CDR3 has 13 amino acids.

CDR3 in DNA: TGTGCCAGCAGCACCAGGACAGGCCCAGAGACCCAGTACTTC. Translated: CASSTRTGPETQYF. The chain links TRBV11-3 to TRBJ2-5; 7 bases fit TRBD1. The CDR3 is made up of 14 amino acids. The germline V gene has CDR1 SGHNT and CDR2 YENEEA. Losses at the gene ends were 5 bases for V and 4 bases for J; bases not matched to a gene: 7.

In DNA, the CDR3 is TGTGCCATCAGTGACGATTCAGGGGTAGGCAATCAGCCCCAGCATTTT. This codes for CAISDDSGVGNQPQHF. The gene calls are TRBV10-3 and TRBJ1-5; weak D call: TRBD1 (6 bases). CDR1 and CDR2 (germline): ENHRY, SYGVKD. CDR3 length equals 16 residues. V lost 3 bases to trimming and J lost 2 bases, with 14 bases between them.

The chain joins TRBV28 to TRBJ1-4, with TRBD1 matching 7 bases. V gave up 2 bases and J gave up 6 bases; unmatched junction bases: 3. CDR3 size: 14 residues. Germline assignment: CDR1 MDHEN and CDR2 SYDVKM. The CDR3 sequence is CASSLPGGYEKLFF. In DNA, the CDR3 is TGTGCCAGCAGTTTACCAGGGGGATATGAAAAACTGTTTTTT.